This is a list of T cell receptor beta chains from one sample in a study of control samples from healthy donors and cancer patients. Only in-frame clones appear in the TCRdb table, and some are missing; sequencing was by immunoSEQ multiplex PCR. Among roughly 100,000 clones, about 89% were seen once, and the ten largest hold about 18%. Sample: PBMCs. These receptors were obtained from a man between 60 and 75 years old with lung cancer. Each CDR3 is given with its conserved first and last residue. A D gene is named only where the DNA matches it firmly. Expanded clones get a size class; other rows say once, few or many, or leave the size out.

j_call v_call d_call clone_size cdr3_aa cdr3_nt
TRBJ1-6 TRBV6-5 NA NA CASTRGESPLHF TGTGCCAGCACCAGGGGAGAATCACCCCTCCACTTT
TRBJ1-4 TRBV5-1 NA once CASSPLGWGEKLFF TGCGCCAGCAGCCCCCTTGGCTGGGGAGAAAAACTGTTTTTT
TRBJ1-2 TRBV6-1 TRBD1 NA CASGGRISTGGAYGYTF TGTGCCAGCGGTGGTCGTATTTCTACAGGGGGCGCTTATGGCTACACCTTC
TRBJ2-2 TRBV15 TRBD1 NA CATSRDRRQGAFGELFF TGTGCCACCAGCAGAGACCGACGACAGGGGGCGTTCGGGGAGCTGTTTTTT
TRBJ2-7 TRBV18 NA NA CASSPPSVDSQYF TGTGCCAGCTCACCACCGTCAGTAGACAGCCAGTACTTC
TRBJ1-1 TRBV5-8 NA NA CASSPLQGWNTEAFF TGTGCCAGCAGCCCGCTTCAGGGATGGAACACTGAAGCTTTCTTT
TRBJ2-5 TRBV10-3 NA NA CAISESLGRETQYF TGTGCCATCAGTGAGTCGTTGGGGCGAGAGACCCAGTACTTC
TRBJ1-1 TRBV9 NA NA CASSVGGSGGTEAFF TGTGCCAGCAGCGTGGGAGGGAGCGGTGGCACTGAAGCTTTCTTT
TRBJ1-1 TRBV4-1 TRBD1 NA CASSQKRAGGTEAFF TGCGCCAGCAGCCAAAAACGCGCAGGGGGTACTGAAGCTTTCTTT
TRBJ1-5 TRBV12-3/TRBV12-4 NA NA CASRLDGNQPQHF TGTGCCAGCAGGTTGGACGGTAATCAGCCCCAGCATTTT
TRBJ2-3 TRBV9 NA few CASSVGYSPGTDTQYF TGTGCCAGCAGCGTAGGTTATTCTCCTGGCACAGATACGCAGTATTTT
TRBJ1-3 TRBV3-1/TRBV3-2 NA NA CASSQLGGSSGNTIYF TGTGCCAGCAGCCAACTCGGGGGCTCCTCTGGAAACACCATATATTTT
TRBJ2-5 TRBV5-1 NA NA CASSLGAQDETQYF TGCGCCAGCAGCTTGGGGGCGCAAGATGAGACCCAGTACTTC
TRBJ1-1 TRBV7-3 NA NA CASSNRAGTEAFF TGTGCCAGCAGTAACAGGGCCGGCACTGAAGCTTTCTTT
TRBJ2-5 TRBV11-3 TRBD2 NA CASSSGLSPQTQYF TGTGCCAGCAGCTCGGGACTATCCCCACAGACCCAGTACTTC
TRBJ1-1 TRBV18 NA NA CASSPGYGTEAFF TGTGCCAGCTCACCAGGGTACGGCACTGAAGCTTTCTTT
TRBJ1-1 TRBV24-1 NA NA CATSDYGSTEAFF TGTGCCACCAGTGATTACGGCTCGACTGAAGCTTTCTTT
TRBJ1-1 TRBV9 NA NA CASSVEGANTEAFF TGTGCCAGCAGCGTAGAAGGGGCCAACACTGAAGCTTTCTTT
TRBJ1-6 TRBV9 NA NA CASSVGAESYNSPLHF TGTGCCAGCAGCGTAGGTGCAGAGTCCTATAATTCACCCCTCCACTTT
TRBJ1-2 TRBV7-2 NA NA CASSLSFSRGDWDGYTF TGTGCCAGCAGCTTATCTTTTAGCCGAGGGGATTGGGATGGCTACACCTTC
TRBJ1-1 TRBV5-1 NA NA CASSLEIAGNTEAFF TGCGCCAGCAGCTTGGAAATCGCAGGGAACACTGAAGCTTTCTTT
TRBJ1-2 TRBV5-1 NA NA CASSSDYAYGYTF TGCGCCAGCAGTTCGGACTACGCTTATGGCTACACCTTC
TRBJ2-1 TRBV18 TRBD1 NA CASSLRGQDQSQFF TGTGCCAGCTCGCTAAGGGGACAGGACCAATCGCAGTTCTTC
TRBJ1-1 TRBV7-7 NA NA CASSLAQNTEAFF TGTGCCAGCAGCTTAGCGCAGAACACTGAAGCTTTCTTT
TRBJ1-2 TRBV7-9 NA NA CASSLWAGGEGYGYTF TGTGCCAGCAGTCTCTGGGCGGGGGGCGAGGGCTATGGCTACACCTTC